This entry lists 30 T cell receptor beta chains sequenced from one sample in a study of T-cell memory formation after mild COVID-19. TCRdb fed the 5' RACE reads into MiXCR, producing one record per CDR3 protein. The sample shows 140,000 to 150,000 distinct CDR3 sequences, about 6.1% of them seen only once. The specimen was PBMCs or a T cell subset sorted from them (not recorded which). All receptors come from an adult woman who had mild COVID-19 (a few samples of this study predate the infection). Cell type and time point are not known.

This clonotype was counted only a few times. V gene TRBV5-1 combines with J gene TRBJ1-1; a possible D gene is TRBD1 (5 bases). The CDR3 sequence is 14 residues long. Trimming pared 4 bases from V and 0 bases from J, leaving 10 bases between. From germline, CDR1 is SGHRS and CDR2 YFSETQ. The CDR3 protein is CASSLQDMNTEAFF. CDR3 in DNA: TGCGCCAGCAGCCTACAGGATATGAACACTGAAGCTTTCTTT.

This clonotype showed up just a few times. The CDR3 DNA is TGTGCCAGCAGCGCGGTCCGGGGGAACACTGAAGCTTTCTTT. This gives the protein CASSAVRGNTEAFF. The chain combines TRBV5-8 with TRBJ1-1; D not certain. Trimming took off 4 bases at V and 1 base at J, with 11 bases between the two ends. Germline values: CDR1 SGHTS, CDR2 YDEGEE. CDR3 length: 14 amino acids.

The chain links TRBV24-1 to TRBJ2-2; TRBD1 agrees at 7 bases. Germline lookup yields CDR1 KGHDR and CDR2 SFDVKD. Trimming at V came to 8 bases and at J to 0 bases, leaving 2 bases not matched to a gene. There are 14 residues in the CDR3. The CDR3 spells CATNDRANTGELFF. CDR3 DNA: TGTGCCACCAATGACAGGGCGAACACCGGGGAGCTGTTTTTT.

This clonotype was seen ten or more times. V is TRBV12-3 or TRBV12-4 and J is TRBJ2-7; 11 bases fit TRBD1. The CDR3 covers 14 residues. V lost 6 bases and J lost 5; bases outside the gene matches: 6. The CDR3 region is CASSHGQGADEQYF. DNA of the CDR3: TGTGCCAGCAGCCATGGACAGGGGGCGGACGAGCAGTACTTC.

This clonotype has a count of ten or more. The chain is built from TRBV12-3 or TRBV12-4 and TRBJ2-1, with TRBD2 matching 8 bases. V trimming: 3 bases; J trimming: 10 bases; junction bases outside the gene matches: 8. This CDR3 has 14 amino acids. The CDR3 bases are TGTGCCAGCAGTTTGGACGGGAGGGTGCCGGAGCAGTTCTTC. It specifies CASSLDGRVPEQFF.

This clonotype was found a few times. The chain combines TRBV9 with TRBJ1-6; D gene uncertain. This CDR3 is built from 16 residues. Germline assignment: CDR1 SGDLS and CDR2 YYNGEE. Trimming cost V 2 bases and J 6 bases, with 15 bases left between them. CDR3 loop: CASSVIGSQINSPLHF. The CDR3, as DNA: TGTGCCAGCAGCGTTATCGGTTCTCAAATTAATTCACCCCTCCACTTT.

The J gene is TRBJ2-5, the V gene TRBV24-1, with D perhaps TRBD2 (7 bases). There are 15 residues in the CDR3. In germline, CDR1 is KGHDR, CDR2 SFDVKD. Trimming cost V 6 bases and J 1 base, with 14 bases left between them. This CDR3 is CATSIPGGPQETQYF. The CDR3 nucleotides read TGTGCCACCAGTATCCCGGGGGGCCCCCAAGAGACCCAGTACTTC.

V gene TRBV30 combines with J gene TRBJ2-3; D is unresolved. CDR3 length: 13 amino acids. Trimming cost V 2 bases and J 2 bases, with 8 bases left between them. CDR1 is GTSNPN, CDR2 SVGIG, per germline (reference sequence). Here the CDR3 DNA reads TGTGCCTGGAGTTCCAGGTCCACAGATACGCAGTATTTT. This sequence encodes CAWSSRSTDTQYF.

This clonotype occurred many times. CDR3 amino acids: CASSTGSNQPQHF. In nucleotides, the CDR3 is TGTGCCTCCTCCACGGGGAGCAATCAGCCCCAGCATTTT. The gene calls are TRBV7-2 and TRBJ1-5, with unresolved D. The CDR3 consists of 13 residues. The V and J ends lost 11 bases and 1 base respectively, with 12 bases between them. Germline-derived CDR1 and CDR2 are SGHTA and FQGNSA.

The rearrangement links TRBV3-1 to TRBJ2-1; 8 bases are a match to TRBD1. CDR1 is LGHDT and CDR2 is YNNKEL in the germline V gene (reference sequence). The length of the CDR3 is 13 residues. V shed 4 bases, J shed 8 bases, and the junction held 4 bases outside the gene matches. The CDR3 protein is CASSLWTGHEQFF. DNA for the CDR3: TGTGCCAGCAGCCTATGGACAGGGCATGAGCAGTTCTTC.

This clonotype was recorded many times. This sequence joins TRBV3-1 and TRBJ2-7; D unresolved. The germline V gene encodes CDR1 LGHDT and CDR2 YNNKEL (reference sequence). There are 11 residues in the CDR3. Trimming removed 1 base at V and 6 bases at J, with 4 bases between. The CDR3 DNA follows: TGTGCCAGCAGCCAAGCCGGCGAGCAGTACTTC. Encoded protein: CASSQAGEQYF.

This clonotype has at least ten counts. This CDR3 reads CASSLAGTEPYEQYF. CDR3 coding DNA: TGTGCCAGCAGCTTGGCCGGGACGGAGCCTTACGAGCAGTACTTC. The chain links TRBV7-2 to TRBJ2-7; tentatively, D is TRBD1 or TRBD2 (5 bases each). CDR1 and CDR2 from the germline V gene are SGHTA and FQGNSA. V dropped 3 bases and J dropped 4 bases, with 16 bases sitting between them. CDR3 length: 15 amino acids.

There are a few counts of this clonotype. The chain joins TRBV6-6 to TRBJ1-5; 8 bases map to TRBD1. There are 16 residues in the CDR3. The germline V gene has CDR1 MNHNY and CDR2 SVGAGI (reference sequence). With 7 bases clipped from V and 1 base from J, the junction kept 9 bases outside the gene matches. The CDR3 coding sequence is TGTGCCAGCACAGTGACAGGGGAAGGGAGCAATCAGCCCCAGCATTTT. Amino acid sequence: CASTVTGEGSNQPQHF.

In this sample, this clonotype turned up a few times. The chain links TRBV24-1 to TRBJ2-2; maybe TRBD2 (6 bases). The CDR3 is made up of 15 amino acids. Trimming took off 10 bases at V and 0 bases at J, with 14 bases between the two ends. Germline V gives CDR1 KGHDR, CDR2 SFDVKD. The CDR3 spells CATQTGTSNTGELFF. CDR3 bases: TGTGCCACTCAAACCGGGACTTCGAACACCGGGGAGCTGTTTTTT.

This clonotype was seen ten or more times. This chain links TRBV2 with TRBJ2-7, with D possibly called TRBD1 or TRBD2 (5 bases each). Germline assignment: CDR1 SNHLY and CDR2 FYNNEI. This CDR3 comprises 14 residues. Trimming took off 4 bases at V and 4 bases at J, with 14 bases between the two ends. CDR3 region: CASSGGKSGYEQYF. CDR3 in DNA: TGTGCCAGCAGTGGGGGGAAAAGTGGGTACGAGCAGTACTTC.

The rearrangement links TRBV2 to TRBJ1-1, with 8 bases matching TRBD1. V trimming: 10 bases; J trimming: 5 bases; junction bases outside the gene matches: 12. This CDR3 is 14 amino acids long. Germline V gene sequence: CDR1 SNHLY, CDR2 FYNNEI. The CDR3 is CATQDRARRTEAFF. CDR3 DNA sequence: TGTGCCACCCAGGACAGGGCCAGAAGGACTGAAGCTTTCTTT.

This clonotype was counted ten times or more. The junction shows a germline mismatch at one end, possibly a read error. The V gene is TRBV5-1, the J gene TRBJ2-5, with 7 bases matching TRBD2. The CDR3 has 14 residues. Germline values: CDR1 SGHRS, CDR2 YFSETQ. CDR3 coding DNA: TGCGCTAGCAGCTTAAGCGGGGCTGGGGAGACCCAGTACTTC. Amino acid sequence: CASSLSGAGETQYF.

In this sample, this clonotype turned up many times. V is TRBV20-1 and J is TRBJ2-7; a possible D gene is TRBD2 (5 bases). Trimming left V 5 bases short and J 4 bases short, with 18 bases between. CDR1 DFQATT and CDR2 SNEGSKA come from the germline V gene (reference sequence). This CDR3 contains 14 residues. CDR3 sequence reads: CSALPPGNWYEQYF. The CDR3 coding sequence is TGCAGTGCTCTCCCCCCCGGGAATTGGTACGAGCAGTACTTC.

This clonotype was found many times. The chain is built from TRBV7-3 and TRBJ2-3, with a weak D call TRBD2 (5 bases). Germline CDR1 is SGHTA and CDR2 is FQGTGA. CDR3 length: 14 amino acids. Deletions cut 3 bases from V and 6 bases from J, with 13 bases between. The CDR3 DNA follows: TGTGCCAGCAGCTTTGGACTTTCATCGGATACGCAGTATTTT. Translating it yields CASSFGLSSDTQYF.

The chain employs TRBV18 and TRBJ2-1, with 8 bases lining up with TRBD2. Looked up from germline, CDR1 is KGHSH and CDR2 is LQKENI. This CDR3 region has 17 residues. The ends lost 6 bases at V and 6 bases at J; junction bases unmatched: 16. CDR3 DNA: TGTGCCAGCTCTTTCGGACTATCGGGAGGGCCGGGCAATGAGCAGTTCTTC. The encoded protein is CASSFGLSGGPGNEQFF.

This clonotype has ten or more counts. This sequence joins TRBV19 and TRBJ2-1; D gene uncertain. The CDR3 has 13 residues. The germline V gene has CDR1 LNHDA and CDR2 SQIVND (reference sequence). Trimming cost V 3 bases and J 2 bases, with 5 bases left between them. The CDR3 DNA follows: TGTGCCAGTAGTATCCCACCCTACAATGAGCAGTTCTTC. Amino acid sequence: CASSIPPYNEQFF.

CDR3 DNA sequence: TGTGCCACCAGTGATATCGGACGGAAAGAGACCCAGTACTTC. Its protein product is CATSDIGRKETQYF. The V and J genes are TRBV24-1 and TRBJ2-5; no reliable D call. Deletions cut 3 bases from V and 3 bases from J, with 10 bases between. The CDR3 sequence is 14 residues long. The germline V gene encodes CDR1 KGHDR and CDR2 SFDVKD.

Many counts were recorded for this clonotype. The rearrangement uses TRBV30 and TRBJ2-7; 7 bases are shared with TRBD1. The CDR3 length is 11 residues. The ends lost 8 bases at V and 5 bases at J; junction bases unmatched: 6. Germline-derived CDR1 and CDR2 are GTSNPN and SVGIG (reference sequence). CDR3 DNA sequence: TGTGCCGCCAGACAGGGTCACGAGCAGTACTTC. The encoded protein is CAARQGHEQYF.

This clonotype occurred many times. The chain employs TRBV5-1 and TRBJ2-5, with 10 bases that match TRBD2. The length of the CDR3 is 17 residues. Per the germline V gene, CDR1 is SGHRS and CDR2 is YFSETQ. Losses at the gene ends were 0 bases for V and 0 bases for J; bases not matched to a gene: 5. For the CDR3, the DNA is TGCGCCAGCAGCTTGGCCCCTAGCGGGGGAGACCAAGAGACCCAGTACTTC. It specifies CASSLAPSGGDQETQYF.

The sample holds many counts of this clonotype. V usage is TRBV5-1 and J usage is TRBJ1-3; the D gene is possibly TRBD1 (6 bases). Trimming removed 0 bases from V and 0 bases from J, with 13 bases in between. The CDR3 spans 17 residues. CDR1 is SGHRS and CDR2 is YFSETQ in the germline V gene. The chain's CDR3 is CASSLGQVGNSGNTIYF. CDR3 bases: TGCGCCAGCAGCTTGGGACAGGTTGGCAACTCTGGAAACACCATATATTTT.

This clonotype was seen repeatedly, ten times or more. The chain combines TRBV20-1 with TRBJ2-2; TRBD1 might be the D (6 bases). Germline loops: CDR1 DFQATT, CDR2 SNEGSKA (reference sequence). This CDR3 is built from 14 residues. V was clipped by 5 bases and J by 4 bases, with 14 bases between them. In DNA form, the CDR3 reads TGCAGTGCTCAACAGGGAAGAAGCACCGGGGAGCTGTTTTTT. Residues: CSAQQGRSTGELFF.

This clonotype was observed many times. The V call is TRBV2, the J call TRBJ2-7, with TRBD1 identical over 9 bases. The CDR3 is made up of 15 amino acids. CDR1 SNHLY and CDR2 FYNNEI come from the germline V gene. Losses at the gene ends were 7 bases for V and 0 bases for J; bases not matched to a gene: 7. Here the CDR3 reads CASTELDRGSYEQYF. The CDR3 bases are TGTGCCAGCACCGAGCTGGACAGGGGCTCCTACGAGCAGTACTTC.

V usage is TRBV7-9 and J usage is TRBJ2-2; D not certain. The germline V and J ends were trimmed by 3 bases and 0 bases, with 17 bases remaining between them. This CDR3 region has 18 residues. In germline, CDR1 is SEHNR, CDR2 FQNEAQ (reference sequence). CDR3 sequence: CASSFRWIRFANTGELFF. The CDR3 DNA follows: TGTGCCAGCAGCTTCAGGTGGATCCGGTTCGCGAACACCGGGGAGCTGTTTTTT.

Ten or more counts support this clonotype. J is TRBJ1-5 and V is TRBV20-1; D call uncertain. Trimming cost V 3 bases and J 3 bases, with 9 bases left between them. The CDR3 is made up of 13 amino acids. Germline CDR1 is DFQATT and CDR2 is SNEGSKA (reference sequence). In DNA, the CDR3 is TGCAGTGCTAGTGTCGTTATCAATCAGCCCCAGCATTTT. Translation gives CSASVVINQPQHF.

The rearrangement links TRBV3-1 to TRBJ2-1; D gene unclear. Trimming shortened V by 2 bases and J by 4 bases, and 12 bases separated the two germline ends. The CDR3 is 15 amino acids. Germline CDR1 reads LGHDT; CDR2 reads YNNKEL (reference sequence). The CDR3, as DNA: TGTGCCAGCAGCCAATCGGTACTGTTTTACAATGAGCAGTTCTTC. It translates to CASSQSVLFYNEQFF.